The clone carrying this TCR beta chain was seen many times. What it binds is not known. The sequenced template was RNA, covering the TCR beta CDR3 region. The first round was an RT-PCR with HTBI primers, and the second round was a multiplex PCR. Via MiXCR, TCRdb re-called the multiplex PCR reads, giving one row per CDR3 protein. The top ten clones hold 4% to 5% of a sample with 560,000 or so distinct CDR3 sequences, about 40% of them seen once. The sample is drawn from a study of Graves' ophthalmopathy and Graves' hyperthyroidism. Overall study results and limits: In separating ophthalmopathy from stable hyperthyroidism, a 13-signature model achieved about 90% sensitivity and approximately 80% specificity.

CDR3 length: 17 residues. V was cut by 0 bases and J by 0 bases, with 18 bases left in between. The germline CDR1 and CDR2 sequences are DFQATT and SNEGSKA (reference sequence). The sequence came from an adult man with Graves' hyperthyroidism. Material for sequencing was peripheral blood or thyroid tissue (not recorded which). The chain is built from TRBV20-1 and TRBJ2-7; weak D call: TRBD1 (5 bases). The CDR3 DNA is TGCAGTGCTAGAGACACCCTTAAGGGGCCCACCTCCTACGAGCAGTACTTC. It yields the protein CSARDTLKGPTSYEQYF.